The sequence of this T cell receptor (beta chain) was determined in a study of blood T cell repertoires in COVID-19. Study summary: Sites across the United States, Italy and Spain contributed samples from acute and convalescent COVID-19. The cDNA or gDNA used as material had been derived from T cells, B-cell-depleted T cells, or PBMCs.

Original methodology: Nucleated cell counts were estimated from reference gene primer amplification. This table comes from immunoSEQ multiplex PCR, and its TCRdb copy is limited to in-frame clones, with some not included. That table gives V, J and clone size, and the DNA gave D and trimming. In the table there are 88,000 or so clones, roughly 89% of which are singletons. This clone was detected once. Trimming cost V 4 bases and J 5 bases, with 9 bases left between them. This CDR3 contains 13 residues. The germline gives CDR1 MNHNY, CDR2 SVGAGI (reference sequence). The rearrangement uses TRBV6-6 and TRBJ2-1, with D possibly matching TRBD1 (6 bases). The sequencing sample was made of peripheral blood. The sequence was collected from a man aged 50-59 years with acute or convalescent COVID-19. CDR3 DNA sequence: TGTGCCAGCAGTTGGGACATAGACAATGAGCAGTTCTTC. Residues: CASSWDIDNEQFF.